This T cell receptor beta chain was documented in a study of blood T cell repertoires in COVID-19. Study in general: Spain, Italy and the United States supplied samples that represented acute and convalescent COVID-19. T cells, B-cell-depleted T cells, or PBMCs supplied cDNA or gDNA.

Study processing details: By means of reference gene primer amplification, nucleated cell counts were estimated. Profiling relied on immunoSEQ multiplex PCR, and the TCRdb table lists in-frame clones only, not all of them. V and J calls and clone size follow that table, whereas D and trimming were derived from the DNA. The top ten hold around 1.6% of the sample, which has almost 250,000 clones, around 87% seen once. Participants came from some 26 US areas, aged about 18 to 95 years. This TCR was sampled from a woman aged 45-59 years who had recovered from COVID-19. Sequencing was carried out using PBMCs or T cells enriched from blood (not recorded which).

The CDR3 coding sequence is TGTGCCAGCAGTAACCGACTAGGAGCCTACAATGAGCAGTTCTTC. Translating it yields CASSNRLGAYNEQFF. This chain links TRBV6-6 with TRBJ2-1; maybe TRBD2 (6 bases). Germline V gives CDR1 MNHNY, CDR2 SVGAGI (reference sequence). There are 15 residues in the CDR3. The germline V and J ends were trimmed by 5 bases and 2 bases, with 13 bases remaining between them.